A single sample is the source of the 8 T cell receptor beta chains below, sequenced in a study of shared clonotypes between healthy human individuals. Measured with immunoSEQ multiplex PCR; TCRdb has only the in-frame clones, and not every one. The repertoire includes 2 million to 2.5 million clones, over 90% of them detected once, and 0.3% to 0.4% sits in the top ten. Specimen: naive CD4+ T cells from PBMCs. This sample's subset: CD45RA+ positively selected. All receptors come from a man between 18 and 35 years old in good health. Some clones in this sample may be carry-over from other donors' samples.

The chain joins TRBV6-1 to TRBJ1-5; no clear D gene. This CDR3 is built from 15 residues. The V gene's germline CDR1 is MNHNS and CDR2 SASEGT. Between the trimmed V and J ends, which lost 2 bases and 0 bases, there was a span of 8 bases. CDR3: CASSELWVSNQPQHF. The CDR3, as DNA: TGTGCCAGCAGTGAACTGTGGGTTAGCAATCAGCCCCAGCATTTT.

The V call is TRBV7-2, the J call TRBJ1-2, with D tentatively TRBD1 (6 bases). Germline V gene lookup returns CDR1 SGHTA and CDR2 FQGNSA. V gave up 5 bases and J gave up 6 bases, with 16 bases separating them. This CDR3 spans 14 amino acids. The DNA for the CDR3 is TGTGCCAGCAGCCTGGATAGGGGGATCGATGGCTACACCTTC. This translates into CASSLDRGIDGYTF.

The chain links TRBV28 to TRBJ1-4; 7 nucleotides line up with TRBD1. V shed 5 bases and J 5 bases; nucleotides not matched to a gene: 8. Germline V gene lookup returns CDR1 MDHEN and CDR2 SYDVKM. This CDR3 region has 15 residues. As DNA, the CDR3 is TGTGCCAGCAGTCCCTCGGGACAGCCAAATGAAAAACTGTTTTTT. Protein product: CASSPSGQPNEKLFF.

Only one count was recorded for this clone. J is TRBJ2-3 and V is TRBV5-6; D gene unclear. Germline V CDR1 and CDR2: SGHDT, YYEEEE. Trimming cost V 3 bases and J 5 bases, with 10 bases left between them. There are 13 residues in the CDR3. CDR3 amino acids: CASSSPAQDTQYF. CDR3 bases: TGTGCCAGCAGCTCCCCAGCACAAGATACGCAGTATTTT. Supplemented by reference TRBV5-6 and TRBJ2-3, the full variable domain reads DAGVTQSPTHLIKTRGQQVTLRCSPKSGHDTVSWYQQALGQGPQFIFQYYEEEERQRGNFPDRFSGHQFPNYSSELNVNALLLGDSALYLCASSSPAQDTQYFGPGTRLTVL.

The sample holds a few counts of this clone. V gene TRBV28 combines with J gene TRBJ1-4, with D uncertain. The CDR3 extends over 13 amino acids. CDR1 and CDR2 from the germline V gene are MDHEN and SYDVKM. Deletions cut 8 bases from V and 4 bases from J, with 11 bases between. The CDR3 loop is CASLGRFNEKLFF. CDR3 DNA: TGTGCCAGCCTCGGCAGGTTTAATGAAAAACTGTTTTTT.

This chain connects TRBV7-2 to TRBJ1-2, with D possibly being TRBD1 (5 bases). Germline CDR1 and CDR2: SGHTA and FQGNSA. V shed 5 bases and J shed 6 bases, with 13 bases lying between them. The CDR3 has 13 residues. The CDR3 sequence: CASSPGARDGYTF. In nucleotides, the CDR3 is TGTGCCAGCAGCCCCGGGGCCAGGGATGGCTACACCTTC.

This sequence joins TRBV27 and TRBJ2-7; no firm D call. The germline V gene encodes CDR1 MNHEY and CDR2 SMNVEV (reference sequence). The V end was cut by 4 bases, the J end by 0 bases, with 7 bases between. The CDR3 is made up of 13 amino acids. As DNA, the CDR3 is TGTGCCAGCAGTTACCTTAGCTCCTACGAGCAGTACTTC. This codes for CASSYLSSYEQYF.

The sample holds a few counts of this clone. The chain joins TRBV7-9 to TRBJ1-1, with no clear D. This CDR3 comprises 12 residues. Looked up from germline, CDR1 is SEHNR and CDR2 is FQNEAQ (reference sequence). Trimming took off 5 bases at V and 5 bases at J, with 9 bases between the two ends. The CDR3 reads CASSRYETEAFF. CDR3 nucleotide sequence: TGTGCCAGCAGCCGGTACGAGACTGAAGCTTTCTTT.